This T cell receptor beta chain was identified during a study of blood T cell repertoires in COVID-19. About the study: Sites across the United States, Italy and Spain contributed samples from acute and convalescent COVID-19. PBMCs, B-cell-depleted T cells, or T cells were the source of the cDNA or gDNA that made up the material.

This clone was recorded a few times. In the original analysis: Reference gene primer amplification gave nucleated cell count estimates. Sequencing used immunoSEQ multiplex PCR; TCRdb keeps in-frame clones, though not all of them. V and J calls and clone size are copied from that table; D and trimming were computed from the DNA. The top ten clones hold roughly 1.4% of a sample with under 200,000 clones, approximately 80% of them seen once. The CDR3 is 15 amino acids. Germline CDR1 is SGHAT and CDR2 is FQNNGV. V lost 4 bases, J lost 5 bases, and 18 bases lay in between. The chain uses TRBV11-2 and TRBJ2-7, with a possible D match to TRBD2 (6 bases). The source of this sequence is a human donor in a cohort sampled during active COVID-19. Material for sequencing was peripheral blood. Written as DNA, the CDR3 is TGTGCCAGCAGCTGGGCCCGTGGGGGGTCCAACGAGCAGTACTTC. Translated: CASSWARGGSNEQYF.